This TCR beta chain appears in the sequencing data of a study of blood T cells in healthy people across ages. Primed by a sample-barcoded 5' primer and a J-beta primer mix, a second PCR proceeded for 7 to 11 cycles. One entry per CDR3 protein results from TCRdb running MiXCR on the 5' RACE reads. The sample lists a few hundred thousand distinct CDR3 sequences, about 26% occurring once. Turning to this clonotype: Its antigen remains unknown.

Trimming took off 7 bases at V and 1 base at J, with 11 bases between the two ends. Germline V gene data show CDR1 as LNHDA and CDR2 as SQIVND (reference sequence). The length of the CDR3 is 14 residues. Study outcomes and limitations: It was the long-lived donors that had more naive CD4+ cells and higher diversity than aged donors.

This sample was shared with a second study, whose subject was T cells of mothers and their children.

This TCR came from a boy aged 2-9 years in good health. The sample comprised blood. The V call is TRBV19, the J call TRBJ2-1; D tentatively reads TRBD1 or TRBD2 (5 bases each). The CDR3 spells CASNGGVSYNEQFF. Written as DNA, the CDR3 is TGTGCCAGTAATGGGGGAGTATCCTACAATGAGCAGTTCTTC. Looking up the rest from reference TRBV19 and TRBJ2-1 gives the full variable domain: DGGITQSPKYLFRKEGQNVTLSCEQNLNHDAMYWYRQDPGQGLRLIYYSQIVNDFQKGDIAEGYSVSREKKESFPLTVTSAQKNPTAFYLCASNGGVSYNEQFFGPGTRLTVL.